This T cell receptor (beta chain) was recovered during a study of shared clonotypes between healthy human individuals. In the study's own analysis: In the immunoSEQ data, sequences were junction-only and lacked quality scores, so filtering differed. Here immunoSEQ multiplex PCR was the method, and the copy in TCRdb shows in-frame clones only, minus some. V, J and clone size were drawn from that table, and D and trimming were deduced from the DNA. The table records a few million clones, approximately 90% of them present only once. The V gene lost 1 base and the J gene lost 6 bases, with 10 bases spanning the gap. Germline loops: CDR1 SGHTA, CDR2 FQGNSA. CDR3 size: 13 residues.

This clonotype was sampled from a man younger than 30 in good health. The source material was naive CD4+ T cells sorted from blood. Subset reported: CD45RA+ positively selected. The chain joins TRBV7-2 to TRBJ2-7; no definite D call. In nucleotides, the CDR3 is TGTGCCAGCAGCTTAGGCCAGAACCTCGAGCAGTACTTC. It encodes CASSLGQNLEQYF.